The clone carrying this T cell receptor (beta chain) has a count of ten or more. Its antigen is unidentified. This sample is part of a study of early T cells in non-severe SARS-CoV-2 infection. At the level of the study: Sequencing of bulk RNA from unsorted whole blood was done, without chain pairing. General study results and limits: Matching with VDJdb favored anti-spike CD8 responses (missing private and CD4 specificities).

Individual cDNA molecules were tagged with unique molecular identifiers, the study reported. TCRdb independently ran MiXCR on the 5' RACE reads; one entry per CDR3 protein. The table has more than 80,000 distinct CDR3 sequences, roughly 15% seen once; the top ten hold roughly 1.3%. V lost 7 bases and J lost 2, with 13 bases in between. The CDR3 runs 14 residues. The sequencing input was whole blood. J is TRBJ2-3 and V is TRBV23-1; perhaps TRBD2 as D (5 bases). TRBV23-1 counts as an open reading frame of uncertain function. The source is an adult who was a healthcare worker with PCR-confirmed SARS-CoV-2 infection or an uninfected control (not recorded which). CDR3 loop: CASTPDGLTDTQYF. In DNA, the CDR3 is TGCGCCAGCACGCCGGACGGACTCACAGATACGCAGTATTTT.